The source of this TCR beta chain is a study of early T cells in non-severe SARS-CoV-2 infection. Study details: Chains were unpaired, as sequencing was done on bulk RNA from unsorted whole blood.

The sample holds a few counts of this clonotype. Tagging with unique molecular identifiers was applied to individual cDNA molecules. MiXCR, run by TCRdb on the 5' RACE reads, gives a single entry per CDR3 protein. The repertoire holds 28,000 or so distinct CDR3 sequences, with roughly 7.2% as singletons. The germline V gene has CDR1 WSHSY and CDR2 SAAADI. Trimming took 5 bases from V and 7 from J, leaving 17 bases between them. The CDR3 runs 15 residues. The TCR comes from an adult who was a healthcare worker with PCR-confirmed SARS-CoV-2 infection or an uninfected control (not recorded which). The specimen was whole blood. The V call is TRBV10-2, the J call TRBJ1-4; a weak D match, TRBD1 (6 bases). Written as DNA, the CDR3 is TGCGCCAGCAGTCGGTACAGGGAGCGAGGTGAAAAACTGTTTTTT. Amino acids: CASSRYRERGEKLFF.